The 7 T cell receptor beta chains reported below all come from one sample, sequenced in a study of T-cell reconstitution after alpha-beta-depleted transplantation in children. Using unique molecular identifiers, the investigators prepared the TCRbeta library. TCRdb re-called the PCR reads with MiXCR, one entry per CDR3 protein. This table holds some 200,000 distinct CDR3 sequences, over 5.5% found once. Sample: PBMCs from the stem cell graft donor, taken from the stem cell graft. Source of these receptors: a human donor who donated a stem cell graft to a child with Wiskott-Aldrich syndrome.

This clonotype was detected many times. Here the CDR3 DNA reads TGTGCCAGCAGCTTCAAAGGCCCGACCCGGATAGAGTCCAAAAACATTCAGTACTTC. This gives the protein CASSFKGPTRIESKNIQYF. The chain couples TRBV7-8 to TRBJ2-4; unclear D gene. Trimming removed 3 bases at V and 2 bases at J, with 23 bases between. The CDR3 sequence is 19 residues long. CDR1 and CDR2 (germline): SGHVS, FQNEAQ.

This clonotype came up many times. The chain is built from TRBV5-1 and TRBJ2-1; 10 bases are a match to TRBD1. The germline CDR1 and CDR2 sequences are SGHRS and YFSETQ. Trimming cost V 3 bases and J 9 bases; bases outside gene matches: 12. This CDR3 has 16 amino acids. In nucleotides, the CDR3 is TGCGCCAGCAGCTCAAACCGGGACAGGGGCGAAGGTGAGCAGTTCTTC. Translating gives CASSSNRDRGEGEQFF.

The chain employs TRBV18 and TRBJ1-5; maybe TRBD1 (6 bases). There are 18 residues in the CDR3. The germline V gene encodes CDR1 KGHSH and CDR2 LQKENI. Deletions cut 6 bases from V and 2 bases from J, with 23 bases between. The CDR3, as DNA: TGTGCCAGCTCCCGTAGGCCATTACAGGGTGAAGGCAATCAGCCCCAGCATTTT. Encoded protein: CASSRRPLQGEGNQPQHF.

CDR3 DNA: TGTGCCAGCAGTTGGTCGAGCGGAACGTGGGAGACCCAGTACTTC. As protein: CASSWSSGTWETQYF. The chain combines TRBV27 with TRBJ2-5; TRBD2 is a possible D gene (5 bases). Trimming pared 4 bases from V and 5 bases from J, leaving 17 bases between. This CDR3 has 15 amino acids. In germline, CDR1 is MNHEY, CDR2 SMNVEV (reference sequence).

This clonotype was seen at least ten times. The chain employs TRBV9 and TRBJ2-1, with 14 bases that match TRBD2. V was pared by 3 bases and J by 3 bases, with 5 bases of the junction left unmatched. The germline gives CDR1 SGDLS, CDR2 YYNGEE. This CDR3 spans 17 amino acids. In nucleotides, the CDR3 is TGTGCCAGCAGCGAGGGACTAGCGGGAGTCTTCTACAATGAGCAGTTCTTC. This translates into CASSEGLAGVFYNEQFF. The full variable domain, in which reference TRBV9 and TRBJ2-1 provide the parts outside the CDR3, is DSGVTQTPKHLITATGQRVTLRCSPRSGDLSVYWYQQSLDQGLQFLIQYYNGEERAKGNILERFSAQQFPDLHSELNLSSLELGDSALYFCASSEGLAGVFYNEQFFGPGTRLTVL.

This clonotype was detected many times. V and J are TRBV12-3 or TRBV12-4 and TRBJ1-5; no reliable D call. V was pared by 7 bases and J by 5 bases, with 12 bases between. This CDR3 region has 13 residues. The CDR3 loop is CASNPAGDQPQHF. The CDR3 bases are TGTGCCAGCAATCCCGCTGGGGATCAGCCCCAGCATTTT.

This clonotype was recorded at least ten times. The DNA for the CDR3 is TGCAGTGCTAGAGAGCAATGGGGGGTCACTGAAGCTTTCTTT. This translates into CSAREQWGVTEAFF. V usage is TRBV20-1 and J usage is TRBJ1-1, with TRBD1 as a possible D gene (5 bases). V lost 0 bases to trimming and J lost 4 bases, with 12 bases between them. The germline gives CDR1 DFQATT, CDR2 SNEGSKA (reference sequence). The CDR3 consists of 14 residues.